The 2 T cell receptor beta chains listed next were all sequenced from one sample in a study of neurological immune-mediated disorders. TCRdb re-derived calls from the 5' RACE reads in MiXCR, one entry per CDR3 protein. The repertoire includes tens of thousands of distinct CDR3 sequences, under 2.5% of them detected once, and around 2.8% sits in the top ten. Source material: PBMCs. These receptors all come from a man aged 50-59 years with multiple sclerosis.

At least ten counts were recorded for this clonotype. The chain couples TRBV3-1 to TRBJ2-1; no definite D call. Trimming removed 0 bases at V and 6 bases at J, with 18 bases between. The CDR3 totals 17 residues. Germline lookup yields CDR1 LGHDT and CDR2 YNNKEL (reference sequence). The CDR3 coding sequence is TGTGCCAGCAGCCAAGAGGTTTTGGGTCGGTCGTCCAATGAGCAGTTCTTC. It codes for CASSQEVLGRSSNEQFF.

This clonotype has a count of ten or more. The V and J genes are TRBV7-2 and TRBJ1-1; D call uncertain. The V gene lost 6 bases and the J gene lost 10 bases, with 12 bases spanning the gap. In germline, CDR1 is SGHTA, CDR2 FQGNSA. The CDR3 is 11 residues long. For the CDR3, the DNA is TGTGCCAGCAGTAGCAGCCAGGCAGCTTTCTTT. Translated, it gives CASSSSQAAFF.